This passage covers 4 T cell receptor beta chains from one sample sequenced in a study of neurological immune-mediated disorders. TCRdb processed the 5' RACE reads anew with MiXCR; each CDR3 protein has one entry. The repertoire has 65,000 to 80,000 distinct CDR3 sequences, about 5.1% of them found once; the top ten carry about 2.2%. Sequenced material: PBMCs. The receptor set was obtained from a woman between 65 and 79 years old with multiple sclerosis.

In its sample, this clonotype was seen many times. The CDR3 loop is CASSYSVSGEAFF. The CDR3 DNA follows: TGTGCCAGCAGTTACTCTGTTAGCGGAGAAGCTTTCTTT. The chain recombines TRBV6-2 or TRBV6-3 with TRBJ1-1; no firm D call. The germline gives CDR1 MNHEY, CDR2 SVGEGT. CDR3 length equals 13 residues. Trimming cost V 0 bases and J 8 bases, with 10 bases left between them.

This clonotype was observed at least ten times. The rearrangement joins TRBV12-3 or TRBV12-4 to TRBJ2-2, with 9 bases identical to TRBD2. With 4 bases clipped from V and 7 bases from J, the junction kept 4 bases outside the gene matches. This CDR3 region has 14 residues. The CDR3 loop is CASSSGLAGGELFF. The CDR3 region has the DNA TGTGCCAGCAGTTCGGGACTAGCCGGCGGGGAGCTGTTTTTT.

This clonotype was seen at least ten times. J is TRBJ2-2 and V is TRBV12-3 or TRBV12-4; D may be TRBD2 (6 bases). The CDR3 sequence is 17 residues long. Trimming shortened V by 3 bases and J by 2 bases, and 16 bases separated the two germline ends. CDR3 bases: TGTGCCAGCAGTTTTTGGCGGGGCGCGACTAACACCGGGGAGCTGTTTTTT. Protein product: CASSFWRGATNTGELFF.

This clonotype was counted ten times or more. The V call is TRBV20-1, the J call TRBJ1-1, with D uncertain. The CDR3 length is 14 residues. The V end was cut by 0 bases, the J end by 1 base, with 9 bases between. Germline V CDR1 and CDR2: DFQATT, SNEGSKA (reference sequence). The CDR3 sequence: CSARDPKQNTEAFF. The CDR3 DNA follows: TGCAGTGCTAGAGATCCGAAACAGAACACTGAAGCTTTCTTT.